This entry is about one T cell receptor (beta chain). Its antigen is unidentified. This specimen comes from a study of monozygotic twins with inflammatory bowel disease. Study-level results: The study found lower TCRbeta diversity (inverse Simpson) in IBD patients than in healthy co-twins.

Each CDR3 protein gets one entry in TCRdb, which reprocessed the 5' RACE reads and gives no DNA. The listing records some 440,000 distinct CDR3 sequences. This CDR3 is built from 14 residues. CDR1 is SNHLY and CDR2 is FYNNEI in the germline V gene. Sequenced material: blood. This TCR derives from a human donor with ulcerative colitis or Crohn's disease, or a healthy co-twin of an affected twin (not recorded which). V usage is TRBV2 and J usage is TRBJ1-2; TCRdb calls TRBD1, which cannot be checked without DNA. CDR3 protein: CASRGTVAGYGYTF.